Shown below are 19 T cell receptor beta chains from a single sample sequenced in a study of T-cell reconstitution after alpha-beta-depleted transplantation in children. Molecular barcoding with unique molecular identifiers was used for the TCRbeta library. A single record per CDR3 protein comes from TCRdb applying MiXCR to the PCR reads. The data contain about 980,000 distinct CDR3 sequences, 25% to 30% of them singletons. Sequences were derived from PBMCs, mostly from graft donor cells, sampled 360 days after TCRalphabeta/CD19-depleted stem cell transplant. The receptors derive from a boy under two years old who had a stem cell transplant for SCID, so the T cells may come from the graft donor.

This clonotype was detected a few times. The chain carries TRBV12-3 or TRBV12-4 and TRBJ2-1; D might be TRBD2 (6 bases). There are 12 residues in the CDR3. V lost 10 bases to trimming and J lost 7 bases, with 14 bases between them. The CDR3 DNA is TGTGCCACCTCTAGCGCCGGGAATGAGCAGTTCTTC. This codes for CATSSAGNEQFF.

V and J are TRBV12-3 or TRBV12-4 and TRBJ1-6, with a tentative D call TRBD1 (5 bases). This CDR3 is 13 amino acids long. The ends were cut back, 7 bases at V and 13 bases at J, with 17 bases in the middle. For the CDR3, the DNA is TGTGCCAGCAATCCGACGGGGGAACCGCCCCTCCACTTT. This translates into CASNPTGEPPLHF.

J is TRBJ2-1 and V is TRBV20-1; no firm D call. In germline, CDR1 is DFQATT, CDR2 SNEGSKA (reference sequence). V was clipped by 5 bases and J by 6 bases, with 20 bases between them. This CDR3 contains 15 residues. As DNA, the CDR3 is TGCAGTGCTTTAGTGGGGTTCCTAAGGCGCAATGAGCAGTTCTTC. Protein product: CSALVGFLRRNEQFF.

In its sample, this clonotype was seen a few times. The V gene is TRBV10-1, the J gene TRBJ2-1; 10 bases are a match to TRBD2. Germline-derived CDR1 and CDR2 are WNHNN and SYGVQD (reference sequence). The CDR3 has 17 amino acids. V lost 9 bases and J lost 7; bases outside the gene matches: 18. The CDR3 DNA reads TGCGCCAGTCAGCAGTCCCCAGCTAGCGGGGGCGCGAATGAGCAGTTCTTC. This encodes CASQQSPASGGANEQFF.

This chain uses TRBV4-2 with TRBJ2-3; TRBD2 agrees at 10 bases. The CDR3 has 17 residues. Germline trimming cut 0 bases from V and 0 bases from J; bases unmatched to any gene: 3. The germline CDR1 and CDR2 sequences are LGHNA and YNFKEQ. The CDR3 region is CASSQDERGGSTDTQYF. CDR3 DNA sequence: TGTGCCAGCAGCCAAGATGAGCGGGGGGGAAGCACAGATACGCAGTATTTT.

A few counts support this clonotype. CDR3 region: CASSLRDRGNEKLFF. CDR3 coding DNA: TGTGCCAGCAGTTTAAGGGACAGGGGTAATGAAAAACTGTTTTTT. J is TRBJ1-4 and V is TRBV12-3 or TRBV12-4; TRBD1 aligns across 10 bases. CDR3 length: 15 residues. The junction had 1 base not matched to a gene; V was cut back by 2 bases and J by 4 bases.

The V and J genes are TRBV12-3 or TRBV12-4 and TRBJ2-7, with D possibly matching TRBD1 (6 bases). The CDR3 runs 13 residues. The ends were cut back, 3 bases at V and 5 bases at J, with 11 bases in the middle. This CDR3 reads CASSFWDNHEQYF. DNA for the CDR3: TGTGCCAGCAGTTTTTGGGACAATCACGAGCAGTACTTC.

This clonotype was detected only a few times. The V and J genes are TRBV5-1 and TRBJ2-5; D unresolved. Trimming took 0 bases from V and 9 from J, leaving 6 bases between them. CDR1 and CDR2 from the germline V gene are SGHRS and YFSETQ. This CDR3 spans 11 amino acids. CDR3 amino acids: CASSLDSSQYF. The DNA of the CDR3 is TGCGCCAGCAGCTTGGACAGTTCCCAGTACTTC.

The genes are TRBV5-1 and TRBJ2-1, with D unresolved. V lost 2 bases and J lost 1, with 7 bases in between. The germline CDR1 and CDR2 sequences are SGHRS and YFSETQ. The CDR3 is made up of 14 amino acids. The CDR3, as DNA: TGCGCCAGCAGCTTTAGCTATTCCTACAATGAGCAGTTCTTC. Its translation is CASSFSYSYNEQFF.

This clonotype has only a few counts. The genes are TRBV9 and TRBJ2-5, with TRBD1 matching 7 bases. Losses at the gene ends were 0 bases for V and 3 bases for J; bases not matched to a gene: 5. This CDR3 comprises 15 residues. Per germline, CDR1 SGDLS and CDR2 YYNGEE. CDR3 DNA sequence: TGTGCCAGCAGCGTAGAGGGACAGTATAAAGAGACCCAGTACTTC. It encodes CASSVEGQYKETQYF.

This clonotype occurred a few times. This chain connects TRBV11-2 to TRBJ1-4; TRBD1 might be the D (6 bases). Germline V gene data show CDR1 as SGHAT and CDR2 as FQNNGV. This CDR3 is 16 amino acids long. V lost 6 bases to trimming and J lost 5 bases, with 19 bases between them. The CDR3 DNA follows: TGTGCCAGCAGTTCGCTAAGGGGGTCGGTGAATGAAAAACTGTTTTTT. Its protein is CASSSLRGSVNEKLFF.

The chain recombines TRBV28 with TRBJ2-7; D is perhaps TRBD2 (5 bases). The CDR3 covers 15 residues. Trimming pared 8 bases from V and 0 bases from J, leaving 17 bases between. Germline V gene sequence: CDR1 MDHEN, CDR2 SYDVKM. DNA of the CDR3: TGTGCCAGCTCACGACCCCGGGGAGTCTCCTACGAGCAGTACTTC. Protein product: CASSRPRGVSYEQYF.

This clonotype was observed a few times. The CDR3 loop reads CSAMRVDRGNEQYF. CDR3 DNA sequence: TGCAGTGCCATGAGGGTGGACAGGGGGAACGAGCAGTACTTC. This chain links TRBV20-1 with TRBJ2-7; 10 bases align to TRBD1. The CDR3 spans 14 residues. Trimming removed 6 bases from V and 5 bases from J; junction bases left unmatched: 10. In germline, CDR1 is DFQATT, CDR2 SNEGSKA (reference sequence).

Written as DNA, the CDR3 is TGCGCCAGCAGCTTCCGGGAACCGAGGACAGATACGCAGTATTTT. Amino acids: CASSFREPRTDTQYF. V usage is TRBV5-1 and J usage is TRBJ2-3; D perhaps matches TRBD2 (5 bases). From germline, CDR1 is SGHRS and CDR2 YFSETQ. This CDR3 is 15 amino acids long. The V gene lost 2 bases and the J gene lost 3 bases, with 13 bases spanning the gap.

This clonotype occurred many times. The rearrangement uses TRBV15 and TRBJ2-3, with unresolved D. Trimming pared 5 bases from V and 1 base from J, leaving 25 bases between. This CDR3 is 19 amino acids long. CDR1 LNHNV and CDR2 YYDKDF come from the germline V gene (reference sequence). CDR3 sequence (DNA): TGTGCCACCAGCTCAAATCTTCCGGGCCCCCACGCGGGCACAGATACGCAGTATTTT. Translated, it gives CATSSNLPGPHAGTDTQYF.

This clonotype was found many times. CDR3 DNA: TGTGCCAGCAGCTTGGGACAGGCTCCTTACAATGAGCAGTTCTTC. Translated: CASSLGQAPYNEQFF. The gene calls are TRBV5-4 and TRBJ2-1; possible D gene TRBD1, 6 bases. Trimming left V 0 bases short and J 4 bases short, with 11 bases between. CDR1 is SGHNT, CDR2 YYREEE, per germline (reference sequence). The CDR3 has 15 residues.

In this sample, this clonotype turned up a few times. The V call is TRBV20-1, the J call TRBJ2-5; 9 bases map to TRBD1. CDR1 DFQATT and CDR2 SNEGSKA come from the germline V gene (reference sequence). The CDR3 totals 12 residues. CDR3 amino acids: CSMTGGQETQYF. CDR3 nucleotides: TGCAGCATGACAGGGGGGCAAGAGACCCAGTACTTC.

J is TRBJ2-2 and V is TRBV20-1, with D possibly matching TRBD1 (6 bases). V was shortened by 4 bases and J by 0 bases, with 12 bases between the two germline ends. Per the germline V gene, CDR1 is DFQATT and CDR2 is SNEGSKA (reference sequence). This CDR3 region has 15 residues. The CDR3 sequence is CSATTGDANTGELFF. The CDR3 DNA reads TGCAGTGCTACGACAGGCGACGCGAACACCGGGGAGCTGTTTTTT.

This clonotype was detected a few times. The V call is TRBV10-2, the J call TRBJ1-2, with D possibly matching TRBD1 (6 bases). Germline CDR1 reads WSHSY; CDR2 reads SAAADI. Trimming cost V 6 bases and J 8 bases, with 16 bases left between them. The CDR3 covers 13 residues. The DNA of the CDR3 is TGCGCCAGCAGACTACAGGGCGCAAAGGGCTACACCTTC. Translating gives CASRLQGAKGYTF.